These 17 T cell receptor beta chains originate from one sample sequenced in a study of blood T cell repertoires in COVID-19. Generated by immunoSEQ multiplex PCR, the TCRdb table keeps only in-frame clones and is missing some. The sample consists of tens of thousands of clones, around 82% of them appearing once. The material sequenced was peripheral blood. The receptors stem from a man in his 60s with COVID-19, enrolled during active disease.

The CDR3 bases are TGTGCCAGTAGTCCTGCGTGGAGACAGACTTCTGGAAACACCATATATTTT. This gives the protein CASSPAWRQTSGNTIYF. The chain couples TRBV19 to TRBJ1-3, with D possibly being TRBD1 (5 bases). The CDR3 loop spans 17 amino acids. CDR1 is LNHDA and CDR2 is SQIVND in the germline V gene (reference sequence). Deletions cut 5 bases from V and 1 base from J, with 18 bases between.

The rearrangement links TRBV15 to TRBJ2-5; a possible D gene is TRBD1 (6 bases). Looked up from germline, CDR1 is LNHNV and CDR2 is YYDKDF (reference sequence). V was trimmed by 0 bases and J by 1 base, leaving 12 bases between them. The CDR3 covers 16 residues. CDR3 loop: CATSRDQTGPQETQYF. CDR3 bases: TGTGCCACCAGCAGAGACCAAACAGGGCCCCAAGAGACCCAGTACTTC.

V and J are TRBV7-9 and TRBJ1-1; unclear D gene. V was clipped by 5 bases and J by 7 bases, with 14 bases between them. The CDR3 sequence is 13 residues long. The germline V gene encodes CDR1 SEHNR and CDR2 FQNEAQ (reference sequence). Here the CDR3 reads CASSREIYLEAFF. For the CDR3, the DNA is TGTGCCAGCAGCCGCGAGATTTATCTTGAAGCTTTCTTT.

The rearrangement uses TRBV6-1 and TRBJ2-1; D possibly corresponds to TRBD2 (5 bases). This CDR3 region has 17 residues. Trimming removed 0 bases from V and 4 bases from J, with 16 bases in between. Germline V gene sequence: CDR1 MNHNS, CDR2 SASEGT. CDR3: CASSEAGSAGPYNEQFF. DNA of the CDR3: TGTGCCAGCAGTGAAGCTGGGTCGGCGGGCCCGTACAATGAGCAGTTCTTC.

The gene calls are TRBV18 and TRBJ1-6; D call uncertain. This CDR3 is 15 amino acids long. The germline V gene has CDR1 KGHSH and CDR2 LQKENI. Trimming stripped 6 bases from V and 8 bases from J, with 17 bases between. The CDR3 here is CASSPTPPGDSPLHF. The CDR3 DNA reads TGTGCCAGCTCTCCCACCCCTCCCGGGGATTCACCCCTCCACTTT.

This chain connects TRBV29-1 to TRBJ1-1; TRBD1 is a possible D gene (5 bases). The V and J ends lost 4 bases and 0 bases respectively, with 9 bases between them. The CDR3 length is 13 residues. CDR1 SQVTM and CDR2 ANQGSEA come from the germline V gene. The CDR3 coding sequence is TGCAGCGTTGTAAGGGGCTTGAACACTGAAGCTTTCTTT. It yields the protein CSVVRGLNTEAFF.

The CDR3: CASSAVTGLWTTGELFF. In DNA, the CDR3 is TGTGCCAGCAGCGCTGTAACAGGGCTATGGACTACCGGGGAGCTGTTTTTT. The chain is built from TRBV7-9 and TRBJ2-2; D perhaps matches TRBD1 (6 bases). CDR1 and CDR2 from the germline V gene are SEHNR and FQNEAQ (reference sequence). This CDR3 is built from 17 residues. Trimming pared 5 bases from V and 5 bases from J, leaving 21 bases between.

The chain is built from TRBV5-1 and TRBJ1-2, with D possibly being TRBD1 (5 bases). Trimming pared 0 bases from V and 5 bases from J, leaving 11 bases between. This CDR3 is built from 14 residues. CDR1 is SGHRS and CDR2 is YFSETQ in the germline V gene. The CDR3 sequence: CASSLGSGLYGYTF. The CDR3 coding sequence is TGCGCCAGCAGCTTGGGGTCAGGGCTGTATGGCTACACCTTC.

V usage is TRBV27 and J usage is TRBJ2-1; 15 bases line up with TRBD2. Germline V gives CDR1 MNHEY, CDR2 SMNVEV (reference sequence). This CDR3 comprises 13 residues. V dropped 7 bases and J dropped 14; count of bases not matched to a gene: 6. This CDR3 reads CASKRTSGGAEFF. CDR3 DNA: TGTGCCAGCAAGCGGACTAGCGGGGGGGCCGAGTTCTTC.

The V gene is TRBV19, the J gene TRBJ2-3; D ambiguous. Trimming took 6 bases from V and 2 from J, leaving 15 bases between them. CDR1 and CDR2 (germline): LNHDA, SQIVND (reference sequence). The CDR3 is 15 amino acids. CDR3 loop: CASRPTPIPTDTQYF. CDR3 bases: TGTGCCAGTAGACCTACCCCGATCCCCACAGATACGCAGTATTTT.

The chain combines TRBV5-1 with TRBJ1-6; 9 nucleotides line up with TRBD1. Germline V gives CDR1 SGHRS, CDR2 YFSETQ. Trimming cost V 5 bases and J 7 bases; bases outside gene matches: 4. The CDR3 extends over 14 amino acids. CDR3 amino acids: CASRSGTGNSPLHF. In nucleotides, the CDR3 is TGCGCCAGCAGATCCGGGACAGGGAATTCACCCCTCCACTTT. The full variable domain, completed using reference TRBV5-1 and TRBJ1-6, is KAGVTQTPRYLIKTRGQQVTLSCSPISGHRSVSWYQQTPGQGLQFLFEYFSETQRNKGNFPGRFSGRQFSNSRSEMNVSTLELGDSALYLCASRSGTGNSPLHFGNGTRLTVT.

The V gene is TRBV11-1, the J gene TRBJ2-7, with D possibly being TRBD1 (6 bases). The germline V gene encodes CDR1 SGHAT and CDR2 FQDESV (reference sequence). The CDR3 has 16 amino acids. Trimming removed 2 bases from V and 1 base from J, with 15 bases in between. Here the CDR3 reads CASSLQFMGASYEQYF. The CDR3 region has the DNA TGTGCCAGCAGCTTACAGTTCATGGGGGCGTCCTACGAGCAGTACTTC.

This clone was counted once. V is TRBV4-2 and J is TRBJ1-2; no firm D call. This CDR3 is built from 14 residues. Trimming took 0 bases from V and 3 from J, leaving 8 bases between them. Germline V CDR1 and CDR2: LGHNA, YNFKEQ. The CDR3 nucleotides are TGTGCCAGCAGCCAAGAACGACAAGACTATGGCTACACCTTC. It codes for CASSQERQDYGYTF.

The chain joins TRBV3-1 (or the pseudogene TRBV3-2) to TRBJ2-1; the D gene is possibly TRBD1 (5 bases). Germline V gene sequence: CDR1 LGHDT, CDR2 YNNKEL (reference sequence). The ends were cut back, 2 bases at V and 7 bases at J, with 9 bases in the middle. This CDR3 region has 13 residues. The CDR3 region is CASSQQTENEQFF. The DNA for the CDR3 is TGTGCCAGCAGCCAACAGACAGAGAATGAGCAGTTCTTC.

The rearrangement uses TRBV28 and TRBJ2-1; 11 nucleotides line up with TRBD2. V lost 5 bases and J lost 6; bases outside the gene matches: 3. Germline assignment: CDR1 MDHEN and CDR2 SYDVKM. The CDR3 runs 14 residues. CDR3 coding DNA: TGTGCCAGCAGTGTAGCGGGGGGGCTCAATGAGCAGTTCTTC. Translated, it gives CASSVAGGLNEQFF.

The genes are TRBV2 and TRBJ2-2; TRBD1 is a possible D gene (6 bases). This CDR3 is 16 amino acids long. The V end lost 5 bases, the J end lost 3 bases, and 16 bases lay between the germline ends. Germline V gives CDR1 SNHLY, CDR2 FYNNEI. CDR3 loop: CASSPQPGTHTGELFF. CDR3 nucleotide sequence: TGTGCCAGCAGTCCCCAACCCGGGACACACACCGGGGAGCTGTTTTTT.

This clone has just one count. The V gene is TRBV5-5, the J gene TRBJ2-4; 7 bases agree with TRBD2. After removal of 4 bases from V and 3 bases from J, the junction contained 7 bases not matched to a gene. CDR1 and CDR2 from the germline V gene are SGHKS and YYEKEE (reference sequence). This CDR3 spans 15 amino acids. CDR3 nucleotide sequence: TGTGCCAGCAGCGGCGGGGGTTGGGGCAAAAACATTCAGTACTTC. Its protein product is CASSGGGWGKNIQYF. The full variable domain, with the rest looked up from reference TRBV5-5 and TRBJ2-4, is DAGVTQSPTHLIKTRGQQVTLRCSPISGHKSVSWYQQVLGQGPQFIFQYYEKEERGRGNFPDRFSARQFPNYSSELNVNALLLGDSALYLCASSGGGWGKNIQYFGAGTRLSVL.